These T cell receptor beta chains were read from a single sample in a study of T cell repertoires in cytomegalovirus infection. MiXCR, run by TCRdb on the reads, gives a single entry per CDR3 protein. The sample has a few hundred thousand distinct CDR3 sequences, more than 20% seen once. Sequenced material: PBMCs. The receptors stem from a human donor in good health (CMV status not recorded). Some clones in this sample may be carry-over from other donors' samples. Each CDR3 is given with its conserved first and last residue. The D gene is left open where the match is weak. Clone size is not always given. Where it is, it says once, few, many or a class for expanded clones.

J,D,V,size,DNA,CDR3
TRBJ1-3,TRBD1,TRBV12-3/TRBV12-4,NA,TGTGCCAGCAGTTTCTTCCAGGGGGCGCCTGGAAACACCATATATTTT,CASSFFQGAPGNTIYF
TRBJ2-7,NA,TRBV28,NA,TGTGCCAGCAGTTCTCGGGAGCAGTACTTC,CASSSREQYF
TRBJ2-5,NA,TRBV25-1,NA,TGTGCCAGCAGTGAATATTTAGTTAATCAAGAGACCCAGTACTTC,CASSEYLVNQETQYF
TRBJ2-5,NA,TRBV20-1,few,TGCAGTGCTAGTTTGGGGGACTGGGAAGAGACCCAGTACTTC,CSASLGDWEETQYF
TRBJ1-1,NA,TRBV7-9,few,TGTGCCAGCAGCTTAGCGCTCTCAGAGAACACTGAAGCTTTCTTT,CASSLALSENTEAFF
TRBJ2-1,NA,TRBV12-3/TRBV12-4,few,TGTGCCAGCAGTTTGGGGCAGGGGCTGAATGAGCAGTTCTTC,CASSLGQGLNEQFF
TRBJ2-2,TRBD2,TRBV7-2,NA,TGTGCCAGCAGCGCCCGAGGGAGCGGGAATTCTTTAACCGGGGAGCTGTTTTTT,CASSARGSGNSLTGELFF
TRBJ2-2,NA,TRBV11-2,few,TGTGCCAGCAGCTTGTTCGTCAGGAACACCGGGGAGCTGTTTTTT,CASSLFVRNTGELFF
TRBJ2-3,NA,TRBV7-2,few,TGTGCCAGCAGCTTATACCGTAATACGCAGTATTTT,CASSLYRNTQYF
TRBJ1-5,NA,TRBV6-2/TRBV6-3,NA,TGTGCCAGCAGTTACTCCACCCTAGATTATAGCAATCAGCCCCAGCATTTT,CASSYSTLDYSNQPQHF
TRBJ1-2,TRBD1,TRBV20-1,NA,TGCAGTGCTAGAGGGACAGGGGAGGGTCTCTATGGCTACACCTTC,CSARGTGEGLYGYTF
TRBJ1-1,NA,TRBV19,NA,TGTGCCAGTAGTATAGGTTGGCTGAACACTGAAGCTTTCTTT,CASSIGWLNTEAFF
TRBJ1-3,NA,TRBV6-1,NA,TGTGCCAGCAGTGAACTACCCTCTGGAAACACCATATATTTT,CASSELPSGNTIYF
TRBJ1-4,NA,TRBV7-9,many,TGTGCCAGCAGCCCTACCTCGACAGGCAACCGATTCACAACTAATGAAAAACTGTTTTTT,CASSPTSTGNRFTTNEKLFF
TRBJ2-2,TRBD2,TRBV27,NA,TGTGCCAGCAGCCCAGCTCCCCCGGGACTAGCGAGAAACACCGGGGAGCTGTTTTTT,CASSPAPPGLARNTGELFF
TRBJ2-1,TRBD2,TRBV5-1,NA,TGCGCCAGCAGCACTCGGACTAGCCATGAGCAGTTCTTC,CASSTRTSHEQFF
TRBJ2-3,TRBD2,TRBV20-1,NA,TGCAGTGCTCGCGGGACTAGCCAAGGAGATACGCAGTATTTT,CSARGTSQGDTQYF
TRBJ1-5,TRBD1,TRBV30,few,TGTGCCTGGAGTGCGCGGGACAGGTTAAGCAATCAGCCCCAGCATTTT,CAWSARDRLSNQPQHF
TRBJ1-2,TRBD1,TRBV12-3/TRBV12-4,NA,TGTGCCAGCAGTTTTGCCAGGGGGTTTGGCTACACCTTC,CASSFARGFGYTF
TRBJ2-7,TRBD1,TRBV6-6,NA,TGTGCCAGCAGCGAAGGACAGGGTGGCTACGAGCAGTACTTC,CASSEGQGGYEQYF
TRBJ2-5,TRBD2,TRBV7-9,NA,TGTGCCAGCAGCTTAGGAGGGGCTAGCGGCCAAGAGACCCAGTACTTC,CASSLGGASGQETQYF
TRBJ2-7,TRBD2,TRBV19,NA,TGTGCCAGTGCCCAACAACTAGCGGGATACGAGCAGTACTTC,CASAQQLAGYEQYF
TRBJ2-1,NA,TRBV9,many,TGTGCCAGCAGCGTAGACGGGGGCCTAAACAGTCGGTTCTTC,CASSVDGGLNSRFF
TRBJ2-1,TRBD2,TRBV12-5,few,TGTGCTAGTTCGGGACTAACGAATGAGCAGTTCTTC,CASSGLTNEQFF
TRBJ1-1,NA,TRBV12-3/TRBV12-4,many,TGTGCCAGCAAGGAAGCTCGGGAGTCCACTGAAGCTTTCTTT,CASKEARESTEAFF
TRBJ2-5,NA,TRBV7-2,many,TGTGCCAGCAGCTTATTATGGGGCGGAGAGACCCAGTACTTC,CASSLLWGGETQYF
TRBJ1-5,NA,TRBV7-9,NA,TGTGCCAGCAGCCCGGACAGTTATCAGCCCCAGCATTTT,CASSPDSYQPQHF
TRBJ2-2,TRBD2,TRBV6-4,NA,TGTGCCAGCAGTGAAGCGGGAGACACCGGGGAGCTGTTTTTT,CASSEAGDTGELFF
TRBJ2-2,TRBD2,TRBV30,once,TGTGCCTGGAGTGGCCGGACTAGCGGGATAGCCGGGGAGCTGTTTTTT,CAWSGRTSGIAGELFF
TRBJ2-1,NA,TRBV6-5,NA,TGTGCCAGCGGGTCCCCCTACAATGAGCAGTTCTTC,CASGSPYNEQFF
TRBJ1-1,TRBD1,TRBV19,NA,TGTGCCAGTAGTAAAGGGGGCAACACTGAAGCTTTCTTT,CASSKGGNTEAFF
TRBJ1-2,TRBD1,TRBV9,NA,TGTGCCAGCAGCGTCGCGCGGACAGGGAACTATGGCTACACCTTC,CASSVARTGNYGYTF
TRBJ2-5,NA,TRBV7-3,NA,TGTGCCAGCAGGCCCCACGGAGACTCGCGAGAGTACTTC,CASRPHGDSREYF
TRBJ2-3,TRBD2,TRBV7-2,many,TGTGCCAGCAGCTCTTCCCCAGGGACTAGCGGGACCCACACAGATACGCAGTATTTT,CASSSSPGTSGTHTDTQYF
TRBJ2-5,TRBD1,TRBV28,NA,TGTGCCAGCAGCCGAAAGGGGGCATGGGAGACCCAGTACTTC,CASSRKGAWETQYF
TRBJ1-1,NA,TRBV7-6,many,TGTGCCGGGGTCCGGATGAACACTGAAGCTTTCTTT,CAGVRMNTEAFF
TRBJ1-5,NA,TRBV7-9,NA,TGTGCCAGCAGCAACCGGGGGCCTGCCCAGCATTTT,CASSNRGPAQHF
TRBJ1-5,NA,TRBV5-5,few,TGTGCCAGCAGCTTGGTAGTTAGCAATCAGCCCCAGCATTTT,CASSLVVSNQPQHF
TRBJ2-2,NA,TRBV7-6,few,TGTGCCAGCACCATTACCGGGGAGCTGTTTTTT,CASTITGELFF
TRBJ1-6,NA,TRBV20-1,once,TGCAGTGCTAGCCACAGGGTCTCCTATAATTCACCCCTCCACTTT,CSASHRVSYNSPLHF
TRBJ1-2,NA,TRBV7-9,NA,TGTGCCAGCAGCTACGAGACAGTCAACTATGGCTACACCTTC,CASSYETVNYGYTF
TRBJ2-1,TRBD2,TRBV7-2,many,TGTGCCAGCAGCTCACGACTAGCGGGAGGGCCTGGTAATGAGCAGTTCTTC,CASSSRLAGGPGNEQFF
TRBJ2-1,NA,TRBV6-2/TRBV6-3,once,TGTGCCAGCAGTTGGGCTAGCGCCAACAATGAGCAGTTCTTC,CASSWASANNEQFF
TRBJ1-1,TRBD1,TRBV25-1,NA,TGTGCCAGCACTCCGACAGGGGCCCACAGGGAAGCTTTCTTT,CASTPTGAHREAFF